These 27 T cell receptor beta chains came from one sample sequenced in a study of metastatic and nonmetastatic thyroid tumors. TCRdb re-clonotyped the PCR reads through MiXCR. The sample lists several thousand clones; around 30% were seen once. Until they underwent thyroid surgery, no patient had received any treatment. The sample consisted of tumor tissue. The receptors come from a female donor with papillary thyroid cancer or a benign thyroid nodule (not recorded which). Some clones in this sample may be carry-over from other donors' samples.

The V and J genes are TRBV6-1 and TRBJ2-1, with 9 positions matching TRBD2. The germline CDR1 and CDR2 sequences are MNHNS and SASEGT. V lost 6 bases, J lost 12 bases, and 15 bases stayed unmatched. The CDR3 is made up of 15 amino acids. This CDR3 reads CASRPPAGGSAPQFF. The DNA of the CDR3 is TGTGCCAGCAGGCCTCCAGCGGGGGGCTCCGCCCCGCAGTTCTTC.

In its sample, this clone was seen a few times. The V and J genes are TRBV6-1 and TRBJ2-5; unclear D gene. Germline lookup yields CDR1 MNHNS and CDR2 SASEGT. The length of the CDR3 is 13 residues. Trimming pared 6 bases from V and 5 bases from J, leaving 13 bases between. CDR3 in amino acids: CASRPTVVETQYF. CDR3 coding DNA: TGTGCCAGCAGACCGACTGTCGTGGAGACCCAGTACTTC.

By sample share, this clone is large. V gene TRBV20-1 combines with J gene TRBJ2-5; the D is unclear. V was cut by 5 bases and J by 0 bases, with 10 bases left in between. The CDR3 runs 13 residues. CDR1 DFQATT and CDR2 SNEGSKA come from the germline V gene (reference sequence). CDR3 sequence reads: CSAPSVNQETQYF. The CDR3 DNA sequence: TGCAGTGCTCCGTCCGTGAACCAAGAGACCCAGTACTTC.

As to this clone: The junction departs from germline at one end; a sequencing error may be responsible. The chain couples TRBV20-1 to TRBJ1-2; D is uncertain. This CDR3 spans 13 amino acids. The germline CDR1 and CDR2 sequences are DFQATT and SNEGSKA (reference sequence). DNA for the CDR3: TGCAGTGCTGCCGTCGGCGGCTTCTATTGCTACACCTTC. Amino acid sequence: CSAAVGGFYCYTF.

This clone appeared many times. The chain couples TRBV5-1 to TRBJ1-5; weak D call: TRBD1 (5 bases). V lost 4 bases, J lost 6 bases, and 20 bases lay in between. CDR1 SGHRS and CDR2 YFSETQ come from the germline V gene. CDR3 length: 16 amino acids. As DNA, the CDR3 is TGCGCCAGCAGCCCGGCAGGGTGGAGGGGCGGTCAGCCCCAGCATTTT. As protein: CASSPAGWRGGQPQHF.

This clone has more than one count but fewer than ten. The V and J genes are TRBV6-1 and TRBJ1-1; unclear D gene. Germline CDR1 MNHNS, CDR2 SASEGT. The CDR3 has 13 residues. CDR3 DNA sequence: TGTGTCAGTTGTGCTACCCGAAGCACTGAAGCTTTCTTT. Its protein product is CVSCATRSTEAFF.

This clone was picked up a small number of times. V and J are TRBV28 and TRBJ2-5; 8 positions match TRBD2. Germline CDR1 and CDR2: MDHEN and SYDVKM. The CDR3 sequence is 18 residues long. J gave up 5 bases and V 3 bases, and 17 bases lay outside the gene matches. The chain's CDR3 is CASSFPPETSEKKETQYF. The DNA for the CDR3 is TGTGCCAGCAGTTTTCCCCCGGAGACTAGCGAGAAGAAGGAGACCCAGTACTTC.

By proportion, this clone is medium-sized. The chain links TRBV20-1 to TRBJ1-2; D unclear. CDR1 and CDR2 (germline): DFQATT, SNEGSKA (reference sequence). The CDR3 sequence is 12 residues long. Trimming stripped 0 bases from V and 2 bases from J, with 4 bases between. This CDR3 reads CSARDQNYGYTF. The DNA of the CDR3 is TGCAGTGCTAGAGATCAGAACTATGGCTACACCTTC.

The genes are TRBV6-2 or TRBV6-3 and TRBJ1-1; D may be TRBD1 (6 bases). Between the trimmed V and J ends, which lost 6 bases and 7 bases, there was a span of 15 bases. Germline V gene sequence: CDR1 MNHEY, CDR2 SVGEGT. This CDR3 region has 13 residues. The CDR3 nucleotides are TGTGCCAGCAGAGACGACAGGAGAAGTGAAGCTTTCTTT. This sequence encodes CASRDDRRSEAFF.

Here the CDR3 reads CASSLYRGGEKLFF. CDR3 in DNA: TGTGCCAGCAGTTTATACAGGGGAGGCGAAAAACTGTTTTTT. V gene TRBV7-2 combines with J gene TRBJ1-4; 7 bases are a match to TRBD1. J was trimmed by 8 bases and V by 6 bases; bases with no gene match: 9. CDR1 is SGHTA and CDR2 is FQGNSA in the germline V gene. The CDR3 has 14 residues.

This clone was seen only a few times. Since the CDR3 does not end with the conserved phenylalanine or tryptophan, this likely comes from a read error. The limits of the CDR3 on the DNA are not certain, so only TCRdb's listed CDR3 is given. The chain is built from TRBV7-9 and TRBJ2-6; no check of the table's D call, TRBD2, against the DNA was made. The CDR3 region is 10 residues in length, termini included. Germline CDR1 SEHNR, CDR2 FQNEAQ (reference sequence). The CDR3: CASSSWTSGG.

This clone was seen at least ten times. V gene TRBV30 combines with J gene TRBJ2-6; the D call may be TRBD1 or TRBD2 (7 bases each). Germline V CDR1 and CDR2: GTSNPN, SVGIG (reference sequence). Trimming took off 4 bases at V and 1 base at J, with 14 bases between the two ends. This CDR3 is built from 16 residues. CDR3 sequence (DNA): TGTGCCTGGATCACAGGGGAGGGGTCTGGGGCCAACGTCCTGACTTTC. Translating it yields CAWITGEGSGANVLTF.

This clone was seen a few times. The identical CDR3 is also encoded by other nucleotide sequences in the sample. The chain combines TRBV2 with TRBJ2-7; D gene uncertain. Trimming removed 5 bases at V and 1 base at J, with 9 bases between. The CDR3 totals 13 residues. From germline, CDR1 is SNHLY and CDR2 FYNNEI. Written as DNA, the CDR3 is TGTGCCAGCAGTTCTGGCCGTTCCTACGAGCAGTACTTC. As protein: CASSSGRSYEQYF.

By share, this clone counts as medium-sized. The V call is TRBV11-3, the J call TRBJ2-7; the match to TRBD2 covers 14 bases. The CDR3 consists of 16 residues. Trimming cost V 5 bases and J 0 bases; bases outside gene matches: 3. Germline-derived CDR1 and CDR2 are SGHNT and YENEEA. CDR3 DNA: TGTGCCAGCAGCCCGGGACTAGCGGGAGCCTCCTACGAGCAGTACTTC. It is translated as CASSPGLAGASYEQYF.

By sample share, this clone is medium-sized. The V gene is TRBV11-2, the J gene TRBJ2-1; D ambiguous. The germline V and J ends were trimmed by 2 bases and 5 bases, with 7 bases remaining between them. Germline V gene lookup returns CDR1 SGHAT and CDR2 FQNNGV. This CDR3 comprises 13 residues. CDR3 region: CASSLIVNNEQFF. Written as DNA, the CDR3 is TGTGCCAGCAGCTTAATAGTGAACAATGAGCAGTTCTTC.

This clone was observed a handful of times. The V call is TRBV28, the J call TRBJ1-1; tentatively, D is TRBD1 (5 bases). V dropped 2 bases and J dropped 10 bases, with 14 bases sitting between them. There are 13 residues in the CDR3. From germline, CDR1 is MDHEN and CDR2 SYDVKM. CDR3 amino acids: CASSLEGWGRAFF. The CDR3 DNA is TGTGCCAGCAGTTTAGAAGGGTGGGGGAGAGCTTTCTTT. The full variable domain, in which reference TRBV28 and TRBJ1-1 provide the parts outside the CDR3, is DVKVTQSSRYLVKRTGEKVFLECVQDMDHENMFWYRQDPGLGLRLIYFSYDVKMKEKGDIPEGYSVSREKKERFSLILESASTNQTSMYLCASSLEGWGRAFFGQGTRLTVV.

This chain links TRBV7-2 with TRBJ2-7, with D possibly matching TRBD1 (6 bases). V lost 6 bases, J lost 4 bases, and 13 bases lay in between. Germline values: CDR1 SGHTA, CDR2 FQGNSA. This CDR3 has 13 amino acids. In nucleotides, the CDR3 is TGTGCCAGCAGAAGGGACACCAATTACGAGCAGTACTTC. This encodes CASRRDTNYEQYF.

The chain links TRBV6-1 to TRBJ2-7, with unresolved D. This CDR3 contains 11 residues. Trimming removed 0 bases at V and 6 bases at J, with 3 bases between. CDR1 and CDR2 (germline): MNHNS, SASEGT. The CDR3 region has the DNA TGTGCCAGCAGTGAAGCTTTCGAGCAGTACTTC. It codes for CASSEAFEQYF.

The rearrangement uses TRBV4-2 and TRBJ1-3; D is unresolved. Looked up from germline, CDR1 is LGHNA and CDR2 is YNFKEQ. The CDR3 is made up of 15 amino acids. V lost 3 bases and J lost 2, with 11 bases in between. The CDR3 nucleotides read TGTGCCAGCAGCCACGAAACGACCACTGGAAACACCATATATTTT. The encoded protein is CASSHETTTGNTIYF.

The CDR3 sequence: CASSLGGGNYGYTF. For the CDR3, the DNA is TGTGCCAGCAGTTTAGGGGGTGGGAACTATGGCTACACCTTC. V gene TRBV27 combines with J gene TRBJ1-2; maybe TRBD1 (5 bases). With 2 bases removed from V and 2 bases from J, the gap between germline ends came to 9 bases. This CDR3 spans 14 amino acids. Germline CDR1 is MNHEY and CDR2 is SMNVEV (reference sequence).

The chain joins TRBV11-2 to TRBJ2-5; the D gene could be TRBD1 or TRBD2 (6 bases each). The CDR3 spans 18 residues. Trimming pared 0 bases from V and 0 bases from J, leaving 17 bases between. The germline CDR1 and CDR2 sequences are SGHAT and FQNNGV. The CDR3 bases are TGTGCCAGCAGCTTAGAAGGGCTCGGGGGCAGTGACCAAGAGACCCAGTACTTC. Its protein is CASSLEGLGGSDQETQYF.

By sample share, this clone is medium-sized. The chain recombines TRBV7-2 with TRBJ1-5; tentatively, D is TRBD1 (5 bases). Germline V lookup: CDR1 SGHTA, CDR2 FQGNSA. V was shortened by 5 bases and J by 4 bases, with 15 bases between the two germline ends. This CDR3 has 15 residues. In DNA, the CDR3 is TGTGCCAGCAGCCTCGCCGGGACGAGTAATCAGCCCCAGCATTTT. It encodes CASSLAGTSNQPQHF.

By share, this clone ranks as medium-sized. The chain uses TRBV6-5 and TRBJ1-6; the D is unclear. This CDR3 is built from 15 residues. The germline V gene encodes CDR1 MNHEY and CDR2 SVGAGI. V shed 3 bases and J shed 4 bases, with 10 bases lying between them. CDR3 DNA sequence: TGTGCCAGCAGTTATAAGGTTACATATAATTCACCCCTCCACTTT. Translating it yields CASSYKVTYNSPLHF.

The chain uses TRBV20-1 and TRBJ2-7; 8 bases are a match to TRBD2. Germline trimming cut 3 bases from V and 0 bases from J; bases unmatched to any gene: 7. CDR1 DFQATT and CDR2 SNEGSKA come from the germline V gene (reference sequence). The CDR3 has 15 amino acids. The CDR3 coding sequence is TGCAGTGCTAGGAACCCTAGCGGGTTCTCCTACGAGCAGTACTTC. The encoded protein is CSARNPSGFSYEQYF.

This clone is medium-sized in the sample. The chain employs TRBV6-2 or TRBV6-3 and TRBJ2-1; D not certain. V lost 2 bases, J lost 5 bases, and 1 base lay in between. This CDR3 has 11 amino acids. From germline, CDR1 is MNHEY and CDR2 SVGEGT. The CDR3: CASSYDNEQFF. CDR3 sequence (DNA): TGTGCCAGCAGTTACGACAATGAGCAGTTCTTC.

By share, this clone ranks as medium-sized (0.01 to 0.1%). J is TRBJ1-1 and V is TRBV12-3 or TRBV12-4; the D is unclear. Trimming stripped 2 bases from V and 1 base from J, with 8 bases between. This CDR3 has 14 residues. CDR3: CASSLSGGNTEAFF. The CDR3 DNA sequence: TGTGCCAGCAGTTTATCCGGAGGGAACACTGAAGCTTTCTTT.

This chain connects TRBV27 to TRBJ2-7; TRBD2 is a possible D gene (5 bases). CDR1 is MNHEY, CDR2 SMNVEV, per germline (reference sequence). The V end lost 5 bases, the J end lost 6 bases, and 17 bases lay between the germline ends. The CDR3 totals 14 residues. The CDR3 coding sequence is TGTGCCAGCAGTAAGCTAGCTGCCTCTACCGAGCAGTACTTC. Its protein product is CASSKLAASTEQYF.